This entry lists 32 T cell receptor beta chains sequenced from one sample in a study of CD8+ T cells in alopecia areata. Sequencing templates came from extracted RNA that was reverse transcribed into cDNA. Generated by immunoSEQ multiplex PCR, the TCRdb table keeps only in-frame clones and is missing some. In the table there are 150,000 to 200,000 clones, roughly 58% of which are singletons. As to treatment: oral pan-JAK inhibitor, 5-10 mg twice daily. The material was CD4+ T cells sorted from blood, obtained at approximately week 60, from a patient treated with tofacitinib. These receptors all come from a human donor with alopecia areata.

V and J are TRBV6-5 and TRBJ2-2; D is unresolved. This CDR3 has 13 amino acids. V was shortened by 6 bases and J by 4 bases, with 9 bases between the two germline ends. Germline V gives CDR1 MNHEY, CDR2 SVGAGI. The CDR3 nucleotides are TGTGCCAGCAGCCGAGCAGTCACCGGGGAGCTGTTTTTT. Encoded protein: CASSRAVTGELFF.

This chain links TRBV4-1 with TRBJ2-1; D remains unclear. V was trimmed by 0 bases and J by 4 bases, leaving 4 bases between them. The CDR3 has 13 residues. Germline lookup yields CDR1 MGHRA and CDR2 YSYEKL. The chain's CDR3 is CASSQEWYNEQFF. The CDR3 DNA follows: TGCGCCAGCAGCCAAGAGTGGTACAATGAGCAGTTCTTC.

This clone was seen a handful of times. The gene calls are TRBV7-9 and TRBJ2-1, with D hard to call. Germline V gene sequence: CDR1 SEHNR, CDR2 FQNEAQ (reference sequence). There are 15 residues in the CDR3. V lost 2 bases and J 8 bases, leaving 16 bases between the germline ends. The CDR3 protein is CASSLIRTPAHEQFF. For the CDR3, the DNA is TGTGCCAGCAGCTTAATCCGGACCCCGGCACATGAGCAGTTCTTC.

The chain has TRBV4-2 and TRBJ1-4, with unresolved D. The CDR3 has 13 residues. Germline CDR1 is LGHNA and CDR2 is YNFKEQ. V lost 11 bases and J lost 0, with 10 bases in between. The CDR3 reads CAPQETTNEKLFF. The CDR3 DNA follows: TGTGCCCCTCAGGAAACAACTAATGAAAAACTGTTTTTT.

The gene calls are TRBV4-1 and TRBJ2-3, with 7 bases fitting TRBD1. J gave up 2 bases and V 3 bases, and 8 bases lay outside the gene matches. The length of the CDR3 is 16 residues. CDR1 is MGHRA, CDR2 YSYEKL, per germline. The CDR3 region has the DNA TGCGCCAGCAGCCAGGTTTCGGGACAGAACACAGATACGCAGTATTTT. Its translation: CASSQVSGQNTDTQYF.

J is TRBJ2-7 and V is TRBV19; D uncertain. This CDR3 spans 13 amino acids. Germline V gene sequence: CDR1 LNHDA, CDR2 SQIVND (reference sequence). Trimming took 5 bases from V and 0 from J, leaving 8 bases between them. The CDR3 DNA is TGTGCCAGTAGTCTGACACACTCCTACGAGCAGTACTTC. Translation: CASSLTHSYEQYF.

The V call is TRBV30, the J call TRBJ1-6; possible D gene TRBD1, 5 bases. Germline assignment: CDR1 GTSNPN and CDR2 SVGIG (reference sequence). The CDR3 spans 16 residues. Deletions cut 0 bases from V and 4 bases from J, with 13 bases between. As DNA, the CDR3 is TGTGCCTGGAGTGTTATCGAACAGGCGTATAATTCACCCCTCCACTTT. Its protein is CAWSVIEQAYNSPLHF.

The J gene is TRBJ2-5, the V gene TRBV7-9; D remains unclear. Trimming shortened V by 6 bases and J by 2 bases, and 10 bases separated the two germline ends. Germline CDR1 SEHNR, CDR2 FQNEAQ (reference sequence). This CDR3 region has 13 residues. The CDR3 region is CASRGRNQETQYF. The CDR3 DNA follows: TGTGCCAGCAGGGGCCGAAATCAAGAGACCCAGTACTTC.

The chain links TRBV29-1 to TRBJ2-3, with D unresolved. Trimming removed 3 bases at V and 2 bases at J, with 9 bases between. Germline V gene data show CDR1 as SQVTM and CDR2 as ANQGSEA. The CDR3 has 13 amino acids. CDR3 sequence (DNA): TGCAGCGTTGATAAGGCTTTCACAGATACGCAGTATTTT. Translated, it gives CSVDKAFTDTQYF.

This clone has only a few counts. The chain employs TRBV28 and TRBJ2-5; D remains ambiguous. The germline gives CDR1 MDHEN, CDR2 SYDVKM. Trimming stripped 6 bases from V and 5 bases from J, with 7 bases between. CDR3 length: 11 residues. The CDR3 protein is CASSPRETQYF. The CDR3 coding sequence is TGTGCCAGCAGCCCACGGGAGACCCAGTACTTC.

V gene TRBV10-3 combines with J gene TRBJ2-5; 16 nucleotides align to TRBD2. The V gene end was trimmed by 6 bases and the J gene end by 5 bases; junction bases not matched to a gene: 12. CDR1 and CDR2 from the germline V gene are ENHRY and SYGVKD. CDR3 length equals 18 residues. The CDR3: CAISGTTGTSGGAETQYF. The CDR3 DNA reads as TGTGCCATCAGCGGAACGACCGGGACTAGCGGGGGGGCGGAGACCCAGTACTTC.

The gene calls are TRBV5-6 and TRBJ2-5; D might be TRBD2 (6 bases). The CDR3 consists of 14 residues. The germline CDR1 and CDR2 sequences are SGHDT and YYEEEE. Trimming shortened V by 1 base and J by 9 bases, and 16 bases separated the two germline ends. CDR3 sequence reads: CASSLRAGGVAQYF. The CDR3 nucleotides read TGTGCCAGCAGCTTGAGGGCAGGCGGGGTGGCCCAGTACTTC.

This clone was seen a handful of times. The chain carries TRBV29-1 and TRBJ1-2, with D maybe TRBD1 (6 bases). The CDR3 has 14 residues. Trimming took off 5 bases at V and 2 bases at J, with 15 bases between the two ends. Germline V gene data show CDR1 as SQVTM and CDR2 as ANQGSEA. CDR3 sequence: CSVTHAQGNYGYTF. Written as DNA, the CDR3 is TGCAGCGTTACCCATGCGCAGGGGAACTATGGCTACACCTTC.

Here the CDR3 reads CASSPRQGEQFF. The CDR3 coding sequence is TGTGCCAGCAGCCCCCGACAGGGTGAGCAGTTCTTC. The chain carries TRBV7-3 and TRBJ2-1; 7 positions agree with TRBD1. CDR3 length: 12 amino acids. CDR1 is SGHTA, CDR2 FQGTGA, per germline. Trimming removed 5 bases from V and 9 bases from J; junction bases left unmatched: 4.

On this clone: The germline gene is not matched at one end of the junction; a read error may be the cause. The V gene is TRBV7-6, the J gene TRBJ1-5; 7 bases fit TRBD1. This CDR3 has 16 residues. The germline V gene encodes CDR1 SGHVS and CDR2 FNYEAQ. The CDR3 sequence is CASSLESRDSNQTQHF. The CDR3 region has the DNA TGTGCCAGCAGCTTAGAATCTCGGGACAGCAATCAGACCCAGCATTTT.

This clone was counted only a few times. CDR3: CASKDRSSGNTIYF. For the CDR3, the DNA is TGTGCCAGTAAGGACAGGAGCTCTGGAAACACCATATATTTT. The V and J genes are TRBV19 and TRBJ1-3, with 7 bases lining up with TRBD1. CDR1 and CDR2 (germline): LNHDA, SQIVND (reference sequence). Losses at the gene ends were 7 bases for V and 0 bases for J; bases not matched to a gene: 3. This CDR3 spans 14 amino acids.

The chain carries TRBV7-8 and TRBJ2-1; D perhaps matches TRBD1 (7 bases). V gave up 4 bases and J gave up 2 bases, with 15 bases separating them. The CDR3 is 16 residues long. Looked up from germline, CDR1 is SGHVS and CDR2 is FQNEAQ. CDR3 protein: CASSSRRDSPYNEQFF. The CDR3 bases are TGTGCCAGCAGCTCACGGCGGGACAGTCCCTACAATGAGCAGTTCTTC.

The CDR3 here is CSVADGGNSPLHF. CDR3 nucleotide sequence: TGCAGCGTTGCGGACGGGGGTAATTCACCCCTCCACTTT. The rearrangement joins TRBV29-1 to TRBJ1-6, with a possible D match to TRBD1 (5 bases). Trimming cost V 4 bases and J 6 bases, with 10 bases left between them. There are 13 residues in the CDR3. CDR1 is SQVTM, CDR2 ANQGSEA, per germline.

This chain connects TRBV7-9 to TRBJ1-1; D remains ambiguous. The germline V gene encodes CDR1 SEHNR and CDR2 FQNEAQ (reference sequence). Trimming stripped 8 bases from V and 3 bases from J, with 16 bases between. This CDR3 is built from 14 residues. CDR3 sequence reads: CASAGVYGYTEAFF. The DNA for the CDR3 is TGTGCCAGCGCCGGAGTGTATGGATACACTGAAGCTTTCTTT.

Written as DNA, the CDR3 is TGTGCCAGCAGCTTGTACAGCGGGGGGACATGGAACACCGGGGAGCTGTTTTTT. Encoded protein: CASSLYSGGTWNTGELFF. The chain combines TRBV7-9 with TRBJ2-2; 9 bases align to TRBD2. The CDR3 totals 18 residues. Trimming took 3 bases from V and 1 from J; bases not matched to a gene: 9. The V gene's germline CDR1 is SEHNR and CDR2 FQNEAQ (reference sequence).

The chain couples TRBV30 to TRBJ2-6; TRBD1 agrees at 12 bases. V lost 5 bases, J lost 2 bases, and 4 bases stayed unmatched. CDR1 and CDR2 from the germline V gene are GTSNPN and SVGIG (reference sequence). CDR3 size: 16 residues. This chain's CDR3 is CAWSGTGGPGANVLTF. The CDR3 DNA reads as TGTGCCTGGTCCGGGACAGGGGGCCCTGGGGCCAACGTCCTGACTTTC.

This clone has only a few counts. The CDR3 sequence is CASSTSYEQYF. DNA for the CDR3: TGTGCCAGCAGCACCTCCTACGAGCAGTACTTC. The gene calls are TRBV2 and TRBJ2-7; D is uncertain. Trimming shortened V by 6 bases and J by 0 bases, and 3 bases separated the two germline ends. The CDR3 loop spans 11 amino acids. Germline lookup yields CDR1 SNHLY and CDR2 FYNNEI. The variable domain in full, completed from reference TRBV2 and TRBJ2-7, reads EPEVTQTPSHQVTQMGQEVILRCVPISNHLYFYWYRQILGQKVEFLVSFYNNEISEKSEIFDDQFSVERPDGSNFTLKIRSTKLEDSAMYFCASSTSYEQYFGPGTRLTVT.

V is TRBV15 and J is TRBJ2-7, with a weak D call TRBD1 (5 bases). V shed 1 base and J shed 2 bases, with 9 bases lying between them. This CDR3 contains 14 residues. CDR1 is LNHNV, CDR2 YYDKDF, per germline (reference sequence). The CDR3 sequence: CATSRAGFTYEQYF. The CDR3 region has the DNA TGTGCCACCAGCAGAGCAGGGTTCACCTACGAGCAGTACTTC.

The chain recombines TRBV7-2 with TRBJ2-5; no reliable D call. CDR3 length equals 14 residues. Germline V gene sequence: CDR1 SGHTA, CDR2 FQGNSA. Trimming removed 5 bases at V and 4 bases at J, with 14 bases between. For the CDR3, the DNA is TGTGCCAGCAGCCCGCAAGGCGCCGTAGAGACCCAGTACTTC. Translated, it gives CASSPQGAVETQYF.

J is TRBJ1-4 and V is TRBV7-9, with D uncertain. In germline, CDR1 is SEHNR, CDR2 FQNEAQ (reference sequence). The CDR3 has 13 residues. The V end lost 3 bases, the J end lost 7 bases, and 9 bases lay between the germline ends. In DNA, the CDR3 is TGTGCCAGCAGCTTGGGGAGAGGTGAAAAACTGTTTTTT. Its translation is CASSLGRGEKLFF.

The gene calls are TRBV29-1 and TRBJ1-2; D gene unclear. The CDR3 extends over 13 amino acids. Germline-derived CDR1 and CDR2 are SQVTM and ANQGSEA. The ends were cut back, 2 bases at V and 8 bases at J, with 15 bases in the middle. The CDR3 bases are TGCAGCGTTGAACGGCAGTACTCAGAGGGCTACACCTTC. It encodes CSVERQYSEGYTF.

This clone was observed a handful of times. V usage is TRBV5-1 and J usage is TRBJ2-7; 7 positions match TRBD1. This CDR3 region has 15 residues. Per the germline V gene, CDR1 is SGHRS and CDR2 is YFSETQ. V was pared by 0 bases and J by 4 bases, with 7 bases of the junction left unmatched. The CDR3 spells CASSLATQGLYEQYF. In DNA, the CDR3 is TGCGCCAGCAGCTTGGCCACACAGGGGTTATACGAGCAGTACTTC.

The rearrangement joins TRBV28 to TRBJ2-3; D gene unclear. Germline V gene data show CDR1 as MDHEN and CDR2 as SYDVKM. Between the trimmed V and J ends, which lost 6 bases and 6 bases, there was a span of 7 bases. This CDR3 comprises 11 residues. CDR3 in DNA: TGTGCCAGCAGCCAGCAGGATACGCAGTATTTT. Amino acids: CASSQQDTQYF.

The table lists this clone with a few counts. The J gene is TRBJ2-1, the V gene TRBV7-2; TRBD2 aligns across 14 bases. The junction had 7 bases not matched to a gene; V was cut back by 4 bases and J by 8 bases. Germline V lookup: CDR1 SGHTA, CDR2 FQGNSA. CDR3 length: 16 residues. Written as DNA, the CDR3 is TGTGCCAGCAGCTCCCCTCGACTAGCGGGGGGGTATGAGCAGTTCTTC. Translating gives CASSSPRLAGGYEQFF.

This clone showed up just once. The J gene is TRBJ2-1, the V gene TRBV10-3; D not resolved. The V end lost 0 bases, the J end lost 0 bases, and 12 bases lay between the germline ends. The CDR3 spans 17 residues. CDR1 is ENHRY, CDR2 SYGVKD, per germline. The CDR3 protein is CAISESIQTTSYNEQFF. The CDR3 nucleotides are TGTGCCATCAGTGAGTCGATTCAAACTACCTCCTACAATGAGCAGTTCTTC.

The genes are TRBV14 and TRBJ2-3; no definite D call. Trimming took off 2 bases at V and 2 bases at J, with 14 bases between the two ends. The CDR3 covers 16 residues. CDR1 and CDR2 from the germline V gene are SGHDN and FVKESK. The CDR3 nucleotides read TGTGCCAGCAGCCAAACCCGGGTAGCTCACACAGATACGCAGTATTTT. It yields the protein CASSQTRVAHTDTQYF.

V usage is TRBV27 and J usage is TRBJ2-5, with TRBD2 as a possible D gene (6 bases). Germline CDR1 MNHEY, CDR2 SMNVEV (reference sequence). The ends were cut back, 6 bases at V and 4 bases at J, with 12 bases in the middle. The CDR3 is 13 amino acids. For the CDR3, the DNA is TGTGCCAGCAGGGGACTGGCGGGAGAGACCCAGTACTTC. Protein: CASRGLAGETQYF.